The rows below give T cell receptor beta chains drawn from one sample of a study of OX40 agonist ivuxolimab in advanced cancers. Method: immunoSEQ multiplex PCR; TCRdb's copy keeps in-frame clones and lacks some. The table records approximately 58,000 clones, 91% of them present only once. This material consisted of CD4+ or CD8+ T cells sorted from blood, taken in a trial of the OX40 agonist ivuxolimab. The receptor set was obtained from an adult with an advanced solid tumor such as melanoma, head and neck, liver or kidney cancer. Both conserved end residues are part of each CDR3. A D gene is named only where the DNA matches it firmly. The size field is filled for only some rows; it gives once, few, many or a size class.

CASRASSYNEQFF	TGTGCCAGCAGGGCTAGCTCCTACAATGAGCAGTTCTTC	.	TRBJ2-1	once	TRBV7-9
CASSFSTSGEYNEQFF	TGTGCCAGCAGCTTTTCAACTAGCGGAGAGTACAATGAGCAGTTCTTC	TRBD2	TRBJ2-1	.	TRBV7-6
CASSSPRNTDTQYF	TGTGCCAGCAGCTCACCTAGGAACACAGATACGCAGTATTTT	.	TRBJ2-3	.	TRBV6-6
CASSIWWNIGLAGAHGELFF	TGTGCCAGCAGTATTTGGTGGAATATTGGACTAGCGGGAGCTCACGGGGAGCTGTTTTTT	TRBD2	TRBJ2-2	.	TRBV28
CASSVAGGNEQFF	TGTGCCAGCAGTGTAGCCGGAGGGAATGAGCAGTTCTTC	.	TRBJ2-1	.	TRBV2
CSVTGGLGGANVLTF	TGCAGCGTGACAGGGGGTTTAGGTGGGGCCAACGTCCTGACTTTC	TRBD1	TRBJ2-6	.	TRBV29-1
CASSLPNTGSGTDTQYF	TGTGCCAGCAGCTTACCTAATACAGGGTCCGGCACAGATACGCAGTATTTT	.	TRBJ2-3	once	TRBV7-3
CASSPPEAGAYNEQFF	TGTGCCAGCTCACCACCGGAAGCGGGAGCTTACAATGAGCAGTTCTTC	TRBD2	TRBJ2-1	.	TRBV18
CATSDLAGLDEQYF	TGTGCCACCAGCGATCTAGCGGGATTAGACGAGCAGTACTTC	TRBD2	TRBJ2-7	.	TRBV15
CASSEAWRGLEQYF	TGTGCCAGCAGTGAAGCTTGGAGGGGGCTTGAGCAGTACTTC	.	TRBJ2-7	.	TRBV6-1
CASSVGTGPSGQPQHF	TGTGCCAGCAGTGTTGGGACAGGGCCCTCTGGGCAGCCCCAGCATTTT	TRBD1	TRBJ1-5	.	TRBV2